The clone carrying this TCR beta chain was observed at least ten times. Its antigen is unidentified. This CDR3 contains 15 residues. The V end lost 7 bases, the J end lost 2 bases, and 17 bases lay between the germline ends. CDR1 and CDR2 (germline): MDHEN, SYDVKM. TCR beta CDR3 region amplification was performed from RNA transcripts. HTBI primers drove first-round RT-PCR of the TCR CDR3. TCRdb redid the calling of the multiplex PCR reads with MiXCR, one entry per CDR3 protein. The sample yields 490,000 or so distinct CDR3 sequences, roughly 16% seen once. Disease lasting under 3 months, a NOSPECS grade of at least 4, and a Clinical Activity Score of at least 3 were features of the ophthalmopathy patients. The data were taken from a study of T cells in Graves' hyperthyroidism and ophthalmopathy. Broader study findings: Onset of ophthalmopathy came a median roughly 6.5 months after the model predicted it.

Sequenced input: blood. The TCR comes from a woman in her thirties with Graves' ophthalmopathy. The V call is TRBV28, the J call TRBJ1-1; D possibly corresponds to TRBD1 (5 bases). CDR3 coding DNA: TGTGCCAGCAAGCCCTTGTTGGGGGGTAACACTGAAGCTTTCTTT. This codes for CASKPLLGGNTEAFF. Full variable domain (outside the CDR3, taken from reference TRBV28 and TRBJ1-1): DVKVTQSSRYLVKRTGEKVFLECVQDMDHENMFWYRQDPGLGLRLIYFSYDVKMKEKGDIPEGYSVSREKKERFSLILESASTNQTSMYLCASKPLLGGNTEAFFGQGTRLTVV.